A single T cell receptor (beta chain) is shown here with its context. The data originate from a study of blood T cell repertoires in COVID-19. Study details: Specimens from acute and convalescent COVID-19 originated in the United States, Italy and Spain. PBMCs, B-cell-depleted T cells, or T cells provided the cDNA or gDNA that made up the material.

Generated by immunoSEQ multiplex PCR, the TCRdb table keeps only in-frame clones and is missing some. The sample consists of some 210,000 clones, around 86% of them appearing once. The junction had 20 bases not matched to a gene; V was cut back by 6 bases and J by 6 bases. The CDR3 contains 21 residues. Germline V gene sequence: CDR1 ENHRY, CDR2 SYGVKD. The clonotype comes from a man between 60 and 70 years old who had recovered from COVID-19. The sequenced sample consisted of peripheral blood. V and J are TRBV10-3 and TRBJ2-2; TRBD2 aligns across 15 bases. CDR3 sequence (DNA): TGTGCCATCAGACGAACCCTTTGGACTAGCGGGAGGGCCTACGAGGCCGGGGAGCTGTTTTTT. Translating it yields CAIRRTLWTSGRAYEAGELFF.